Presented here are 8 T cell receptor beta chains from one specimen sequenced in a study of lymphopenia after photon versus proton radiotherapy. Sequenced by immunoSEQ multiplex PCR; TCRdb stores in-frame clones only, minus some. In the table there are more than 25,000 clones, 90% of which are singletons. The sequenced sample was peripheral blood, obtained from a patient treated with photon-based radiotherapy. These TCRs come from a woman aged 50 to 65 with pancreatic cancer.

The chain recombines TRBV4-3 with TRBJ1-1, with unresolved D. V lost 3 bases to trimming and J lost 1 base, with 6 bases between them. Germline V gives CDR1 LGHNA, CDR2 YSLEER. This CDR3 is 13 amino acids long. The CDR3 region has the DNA TGCGCCAGCAGCCAGGTCCCGAACACTGAAGCTTTCTTT. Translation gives CASSQVPNTEAFF.

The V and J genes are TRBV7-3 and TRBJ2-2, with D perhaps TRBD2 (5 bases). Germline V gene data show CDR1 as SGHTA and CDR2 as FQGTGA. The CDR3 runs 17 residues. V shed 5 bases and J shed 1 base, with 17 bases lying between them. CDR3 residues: CASSRDAKLGNTGELFF. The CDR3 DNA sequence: TGTGCCAGCAGCCGGGATGCAAAATTAGGGAACACCGGGGAGCTGTTTTTT.

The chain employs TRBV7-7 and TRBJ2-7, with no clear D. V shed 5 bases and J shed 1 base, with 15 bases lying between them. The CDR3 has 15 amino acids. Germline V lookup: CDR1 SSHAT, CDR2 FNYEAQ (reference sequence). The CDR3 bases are TGTGCCAGCAGCCCTGGAGATTCAGGATCCTACGAGCAGTACTTC. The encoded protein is CASSPGDSGSYEQYF.

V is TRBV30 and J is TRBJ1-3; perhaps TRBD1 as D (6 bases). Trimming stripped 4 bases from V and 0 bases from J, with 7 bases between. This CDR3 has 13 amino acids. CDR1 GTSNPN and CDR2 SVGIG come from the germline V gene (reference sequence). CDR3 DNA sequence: TGTGCCTGGACAGGGGACTCTGGAAACACCATATATTTT. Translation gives CAWTGDSGNTIYF.

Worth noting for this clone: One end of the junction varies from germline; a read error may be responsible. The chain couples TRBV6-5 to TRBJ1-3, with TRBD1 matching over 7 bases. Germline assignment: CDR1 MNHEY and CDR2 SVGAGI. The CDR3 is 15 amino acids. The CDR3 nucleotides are TGTGCCGGCAGTTACTCAGGGGGGCTTGGAAACACCATATATTTT. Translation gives CAGSYSGGLGNTIYF.

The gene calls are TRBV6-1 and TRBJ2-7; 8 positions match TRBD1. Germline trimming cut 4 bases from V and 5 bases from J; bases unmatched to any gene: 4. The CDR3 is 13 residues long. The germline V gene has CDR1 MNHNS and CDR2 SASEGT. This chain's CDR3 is CASSGTGLHEQYF. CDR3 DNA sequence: TGTGCCAGCAGTGGGACAGGGCTTCACGAGCAGTACTTC.

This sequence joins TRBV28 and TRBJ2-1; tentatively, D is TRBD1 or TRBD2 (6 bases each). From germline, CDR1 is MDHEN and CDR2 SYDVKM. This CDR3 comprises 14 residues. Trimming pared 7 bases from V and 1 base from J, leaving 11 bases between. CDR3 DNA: TGTGCCAGCAAGGGGGGCGGATCCTACAATGAGCAGTTCTTC. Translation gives CASKGGGSYNEQFF. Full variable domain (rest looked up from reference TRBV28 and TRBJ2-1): DVKVTQSSRYLVKRTGEKVFLECVQDMDHENMFWYRQDPGLGLRLIYFSYDVKMKEKGDIPEGYSVSREKKERFSLILESASTNQTSMYLCASKGGGSYNEQFFGPGTRLTVL.

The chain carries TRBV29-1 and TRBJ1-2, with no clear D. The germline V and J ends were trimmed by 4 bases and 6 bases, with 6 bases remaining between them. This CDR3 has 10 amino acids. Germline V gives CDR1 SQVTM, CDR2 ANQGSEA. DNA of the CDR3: TGCAGCGTTGCCGGTGATGGCTACACCTTC. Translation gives CSVAGDGYTF.